These T cell receptor beta chains were read from a single sample in a study of PD-L1 blockade in urothelial cancer. Clones were sequenced by immunoSEQ multiplex PCR, and TCRdb holds only the in-frame ones, with some missing. The sample holds 55,000 to 80,000 clones; around 81% are singletons and the top ten take roughly 2.9%. Sequencing used PBMCs, obtained around atezolizumab (anti-PD-L1) treatment. The receptors shown here come from a man between 65 and 85 years old with urothelial cancer. CDR3s include the opening cysteine and the closing phenylalanine or tryptophan. Fields, in order: V gene, clone size, J gene, D gene, CDR3 protein, CDR3 DNA. D genes are given only for firm matches. A row's size may be missing; if present it is once, few, many or a size class.

TRBV5-6,few,TRBJ1-1,.,CASSSTYEEAFF,TGTGCCAGCAGCTCCACCTATGAAGAAGCTTTCTTT
TRBV5-1,.,TRBJ1-2,TRBD1,CASSLDEGALGYTF,TGCGCCAGCAGCTTGGATGAGGGGGCATTGGGCTACACCTTC
TRBV30,.,TRBJ1-1,.,CAWSVRAGSNTEAFF,TGTGCCTGGAGTGTACGGGCAGGGTCGAACACTGAAGCTTTCTTT
TRBV29-1,.,TRBJ2-1,.,CSVEDLTRNADEQFF,TGCAGCGTTGAAGATCTGACTAGAAATGCGGATGAGCAGTTCTTC
TRBV18,.,TRBJ1-1,.,CASSPPKMTGFGHAEAFF,TGTGCCAGCTCACCACCAAAAATGACAGGTTTTGGTCATGCTGAAGCTTTCTTT
TRBV18,.,TRBJ1-2,TRBD1,CASSPRQGEIYGYTF,TGTGCCAGCTCACCTCGACAGGGGGAAATCTATGGCTACACCTTC
TRBV28,once,TRBJ2-3,.,CASSLWRGTDTQYF,TGTGCCAGCAGTTTGTGGCGGGGCACAGATACGCAGTATTTT
TRBV2,.,TRBJ1-1,.,CASKTATNTEAFF,TGTGCCAGCAAAACAGCCACAAACACTGAAGCTTTCTTT
TRBV5-1,.,TRBJ1-5,.,CASSLAGGINQPQHF,TGCGCCAGCAGCTTGGCTGGCGGGATCAATCAGCCCCAGCATTTT
TRBV21-1,.,TRBJ2-2,.,CASSSRQGVGELFF,TGTGCCAGCAGCAGCCGACAGGGGGTCGGGGAGCTGTTTTTT
TRBV5-4,.,TRBJ1-4,TRBD1,CASSHPGQGNEKLFF,TGTGCCAGCAGCCACCCGGGACAGGGTAACGAAAAACTGTTTTTT
TRBV5-1,.,TRBJ2-3,.,CASSPTSRTDTQYF,TGCGCCAGCAGCCCGACTAGTAGAACAGATACGCAGTATTTT
TRBV5-4,few,TRBJ2-3,TRBD2,CASSTTLAGGTDTQYF,TGTGCCAGCAGCACAACCCTAGCGGGAGGTACAGATACGCAGTATTTT
TRBV29-1,few,TRBJ2-2,.,CSVVLGQTNTGELFF,TGCAGCGTTGTACTGGGGCAGACTAACACCGGGGAGCTGTTTTTT
TRBV30,.,TRBJ2-2,TRBD2,CAWRGLAAYTGELFF,TGTGCCTGGAGGGGACTAGCGGCATACACCGGGGAGCTGTTTTTT
TRBV18,few,TRBJ1-5,.,CASSPPGGNQPQHF,TGTGCCAGCTCACCACCCGGGGGCAATCAGCCCCAGCATTTT
TRBV28,.,TRBJ2-3,TRBD1,CASSLTRQGQYF,TGTGCCAGCAGTTTAACAAGACAGGGGCAGTATTTT
TRBV10-2,.,TRBJ1-2,TRBD1,CASRPGQDNYGYTF,TGCGCCAGCAGGCCGGGACAGGATAACTATGGCTACACCTTC
TRBV7-9,.,TRBJ2-2,TRBD1,CASSGRTGEDGELFF,TGTGCCAGCAGCGGCCGGACAGGGGAGGACGGGGAGCTGTTTTTT
TRBV5-1,.,TRBJ2-1,TRBD2,CASSRGLAGAGGTYNEQFF,TGCGCCAGCAGCAGGGGACTAGCGGGAGCAGGGGGTACCTACAATGAGCAGTTCTTC
TRBV7-2,.,TRBJ1-2,.,CASSLAVGGGVGYGYTF,TGTGCCAGCAGCTTAGCGGTGGGCGGGGGTGTAGGCTATGGCTACACCTTC
TRBV5-6,.,TRBJ2-3,.,CASSLAHGQLTDTQYF,TGTGCCAGCAGCTTGGCGCACGGACAACTCACAGATACGCAGTATTTT
TRBV6-6,.,TRBJ2-7,TRBD1,CASSSLTGTYEQYF,TGTGCCAGCAGTTCCCTGACAGGGACCTACGAGCAGTACTTC
TRBV11-1,.,TRBJ2-5,TRBD2,CASSLGGGRVQETQYF,TGTGCCAGCAGCTTAGGCGGCGGGAGGGTCCAAGAGACCCAGTACTTC
TRBV6-5,.,TRBJ2-7,.,CASRPTGLYEQYF,TGTGCCAGCAGACCCACAGGGCTCTACGAGCAGTACTTC
TRBV19,.,TRBJ2-6,TRBD1,CATKSTGRAGANVLTF,TGTGCCACCAAATCGACAGGGCGGGCTGGGGCCAACGTCCTGACTTTC
TRBV27,.,TRBJ2-7,.,CASSQLFSSNLREEQYF,TGTGCCAGCAGTCAACTATTCTCCTCCAACCTGAGGGAAGAGCAGTACTTC
TRBV28,.,TRBJ1-2,.,CASSLTGYGYTF,TGTGCCAGCAGTTTGACTGGCTATGGCTACACCTTC
TRBV10-2,.,TRBJ2-1,.,CASSESIQATNYNEQFF,TGCGCCAGCAGTGAGTCGATCCAGGCGACTAACTACAATGAGCAGTTCTTC
TRBV6-6,.,TRBJ2-5,TRBD2,CASSYRTSGTETQYF,TGTGCCAGCAGTTACAGGACTAGCGGGACGGAGACCCAGTACTTC
TRBV9,.,TRBJ2-2,TRBD1,CASSAGTGGELFF,TGTGCCAGCAGCGCCGGGACAGGCGGTGAGCTGTTTTTT
TRBV6-1,.,TRBJ2-5,TRBD1,CASNAGQGAQETQYF,TGTGCCAGCAACGCCGGACAGGGGGCCCAAGAGACCCAGTACTTC
TRBV28,few,TRBJ2-5,.,CASSFGGLTEETQYF,TGTGCCAGCAGTTTTGGTGGACTTACAGAAGAGACCCAGTACTTC
TRBV19,.,TRBJ2-5,.,CASSISLARMETQYF,TGTGCCAGTAGTATAAGCCTAGCCCGTATGGAGACCCAGTACTTC
TRBV18,.,TRBJ1-4,.,CASSPGEGKLFF,TGTGCCAGCTCACCAGGGGAGGGAAAACTGTTTTTT
TRBV11-2,.,TRBJ1-4,.,CASSSEQLRKLFF,TGTGCCAGCAGCTCTGAACAATTGAGGAAACTGTTTTTT
TRBV4-2,.,TRBJ2-3,TRBD2,CASSQVTSGSADTQYF,TGTGCCAGCAGCCAAGTAACTAGCGGGAGTGCAGATACGCAGTATTTT
TRBV6-5,.,TRBJ2-7,TRBD1,CASSYQGQGNYEQYF,TGTGCCAGCAGTTACCAGGGACAGGGAAACTACGAGCAGTACTTC
TRBV5-4,.,TRBJ2-1,.,CASSNGGRRSYNEQFF,TGTGCCAGCAGCAATGGGGGGAGAAGGTCCTACAATGAGCAGTTCTTC
TRBV15,.,TRBJ1-2,.,CATSRVGVSDYGYTF,TGTGCCACCAGCAGAGTTGGAGTTTCGGACTATGGCTACACCTTC
TRBV7-3,once,TRBJ2-2,TRBD2,CASSLAGRSTGELFF,TGTGCCAGCAGTCTAGCGGGAAGGAGCACCGGGGAGCTGTTTTTT
TRBV18,.,TRBJ2-5,.,CASSPDSPGGETQYF,TGTGCCAGCTCACCAGACTCCCCTGGCGGAGAGACCCAGTACTTC
TRBV2,.,TRBJ1-5,TRBD1,CASRRDRALDQPQHF,TGTGCCAGCAGGAGGGACAGGGCGCTAGATCAGCCCCAGCATTTT
TRBV2,.,TRBJ1-3,TRBD1,CASSTGGSGNTIYF,TGTGCCAGCTCAACAGGGGGATCTGGAAACACCATATATTTT